What follows describes a single T cell receptor (beta chain). Sequencing used immunoSEQ multiplex PCR; TCRdb keeps in-frame clones, though not all of them. The repertoire has approximately 94,000 clones, 70% to 85% of them found once; the top ten carry under 40%. The CDR3 extends over 13 amino acids. Trimming stripped 2 bases from V and 8 bases from J, with 11 bases between. CDR1 is SGDLS, CDR2 YYNGEE, per germline. The record originates from a study of control samples from healthy donors and cancer patients. The sequenced sample was PBMCs. The J gene is TRBJ2-1, the V gene TRBV9; tentatively, D is TRBD2 (6 bases). The TCR was taken from a man in his 70s with lung cancer. In DNA, the CDR3 is TGTGCCAGCAGCGTCCGACTAGTCGATGAGCAGTTCTTC. This translates into CASSVRLVDEQFF.